This record looks at one T cell receptor beta chain sequence and its context. Its target is unknown. This specimen comes from a study of graft-versus-host responses after intestinal transplantation. Study as a whole: Transplants given to recipients were multivisceral, liver-intestinal, or isolated intestinal. Anti-thymocyte globulin induction, then tacrolimus and steroids for around 3 years, went to all recipients.

The CDR3 contains 13 residues. Germline lookup yields CDR1 WSHSY and CDR2 SAAADI. V was pared by 2 bases and J by 4 bases, with 9 bases between. Data came from immunoSEQ multiplex PCR; TCRdb stores just in-frame clones and leaves some out. The sample shows around 100,000 clones, around nine tenths of them seen only once. The material was unstimulated CD4+ T cells sorted from spleen or lymph node cells, obtained before transplant. The rearrangement joins TRBV10-2 to TRBJ2-7; D unresolved. The receptor was isolated from a human donor who was the organ donor for an intestinal transplant. The CDR3 sequence: CASSEVADYEQYF. The CDR3 DNA reads as TGCGCCAGCAGTGAGGTTGCGGATTACGAGCAGTACTTC.